The T cell receptor beta chain described here comes from a study of cytomegalovirus exposure and HLA in healthy donors. The study, taken as a whole, reports: In vitro checks showed that a few CMV-associated chains really do target CMV antigens.

Some clones are missing from TCRdb's copy, which holds only in-frame ones; the method was immunoSEQ multiplex PCR. This sample yields roughly 130,000 clones, of which 88% are seen a single time; 1.4% to 1.5% belongs to the top ten. Regarding this clone: As yet, its antigen is unknown.

The donors belonged to the roughly 110-subject validation cohort, separate from the approximately 700-subject first cohort. The V gene's germline CDR1 is SGHRS and CDR2 YFSETQ. Trimming at V came to 2 bases and at J to 4 bases, leaving 4 bases not matched to a gene. The CDR3 has 14 amino acids. The sample taken for sequencing was PBMCs. V and J are TRBV5-1 and TRBJ2-7; TRBD1 agrees at 9 bases. This sequence was found in a young man in good health and CMV-seronegative. CDR3 region: CASSFTGGEYEQYF. CDR3 in DNA: TGCGCCAGCAGCTTTACAGGGGGCGAATACGAGCAGTACTTC.